This T cell receptor (beta chain) was sequenced for a study of identical twins. TCRdb redid the calling of the 5' RACE reads with MiXCR, one entry per CDR3 protein. The profile shows nearly 250,000 distinct CDR3 sequences, roughly 7% of them singletons. In this sample, this clonotype turned up many times. V lost 2 bases, J lost 0 bases, and 11 bases lay in between. CDR1 WSHSY and CDR2 SAAADI come from the germline V gene. The CDR3 runs 16 residues. These sequences were also reported in another study, on yellow fever vaccine responses in identical twins.

The TCR originated in a woman between 18 and 29 years old in good health. This rearrangement joins TRBV10-2 to TRBJ2-1; possible D gene TRBD2, 5 bases. Sequenced sample: memory (CD45RO+) T cells sorted from blood. CDR3 sequence: CASSEARGHSYNEQFF. CDR3 DNA sequence: TGCGCCAGCAGTGAGGCACGCGGGCACTCCTACAATGAGCAGTTCTTC.